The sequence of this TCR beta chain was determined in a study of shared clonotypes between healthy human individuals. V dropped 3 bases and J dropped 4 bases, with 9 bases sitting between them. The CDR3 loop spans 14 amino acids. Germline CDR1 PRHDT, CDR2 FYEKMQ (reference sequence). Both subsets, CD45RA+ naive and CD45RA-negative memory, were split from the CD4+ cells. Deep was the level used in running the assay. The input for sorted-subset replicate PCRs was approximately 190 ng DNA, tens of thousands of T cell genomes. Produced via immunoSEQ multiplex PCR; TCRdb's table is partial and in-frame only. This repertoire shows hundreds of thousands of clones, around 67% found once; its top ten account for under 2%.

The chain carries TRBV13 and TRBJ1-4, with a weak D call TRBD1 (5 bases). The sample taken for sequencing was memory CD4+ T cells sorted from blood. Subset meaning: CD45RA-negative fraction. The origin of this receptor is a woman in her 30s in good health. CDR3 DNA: TGTGCCAGCAGCTTGGGCAGGGTTAATGAAAAACTGTTTTTT. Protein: CASSLGRVNEKLFF.